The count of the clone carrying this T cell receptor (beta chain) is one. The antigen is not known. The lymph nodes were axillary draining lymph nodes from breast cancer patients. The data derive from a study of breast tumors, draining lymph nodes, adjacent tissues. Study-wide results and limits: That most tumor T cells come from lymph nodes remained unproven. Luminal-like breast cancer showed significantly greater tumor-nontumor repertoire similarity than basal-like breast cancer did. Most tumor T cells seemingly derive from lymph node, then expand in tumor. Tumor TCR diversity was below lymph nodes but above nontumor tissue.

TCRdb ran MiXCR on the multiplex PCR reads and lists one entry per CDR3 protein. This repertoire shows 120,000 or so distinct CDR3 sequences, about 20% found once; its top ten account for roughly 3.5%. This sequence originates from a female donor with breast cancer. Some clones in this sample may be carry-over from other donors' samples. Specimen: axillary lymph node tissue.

CDR3 loop: CASGGQGYGQFF. The CDR3 region has the DNA TGCGCCAGCGGGGGACAGGGCTATGGGCAGTTCTTC. The chain couples TRBV10-2 to TRBJ2-1; TRBD1 aligns across 9 bases. The V and J ends lost 8 bases and 12 bases, in that order; junction bases with no gene match: 8. CDR1 WSHSY and CDR2 SAAADI come from the germline V gene. The CDR3 has 12 residues.